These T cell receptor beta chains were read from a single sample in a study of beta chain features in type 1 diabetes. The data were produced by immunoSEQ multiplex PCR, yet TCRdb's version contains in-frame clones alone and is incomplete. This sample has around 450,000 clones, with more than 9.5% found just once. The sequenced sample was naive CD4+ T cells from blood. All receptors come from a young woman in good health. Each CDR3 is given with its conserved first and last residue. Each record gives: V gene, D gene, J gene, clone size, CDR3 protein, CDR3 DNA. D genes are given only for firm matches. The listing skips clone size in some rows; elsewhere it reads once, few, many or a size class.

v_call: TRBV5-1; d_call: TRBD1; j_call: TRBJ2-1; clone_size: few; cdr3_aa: CASSLGTGMGEQFF; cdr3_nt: TGCGCCAGCAGCTTGGGGACAGGTATGGGTGAGCAGTTCTTC
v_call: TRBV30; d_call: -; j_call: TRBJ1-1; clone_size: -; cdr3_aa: CAAYRRSNTEAFF; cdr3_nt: TGTGCTGCCTACCGTCGATCGAACACTGAAGCTTTCTTT
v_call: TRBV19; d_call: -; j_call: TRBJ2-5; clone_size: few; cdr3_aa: CATNNRVGETQYF; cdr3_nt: TGTGCCACAAATAACAGGGTTGGCGAGACCCAGTACTTC
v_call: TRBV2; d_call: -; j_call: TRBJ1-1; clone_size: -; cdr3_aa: CASGLLNTEAFF; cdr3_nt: TGTGCCAGCGGGCTCTTGAACACTGAAGCTTTCTTT
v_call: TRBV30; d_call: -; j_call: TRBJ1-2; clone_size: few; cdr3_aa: CAWSRRTANYGYTF; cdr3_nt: TGTGCCTGGAGTAGGCGGACTGCTAACTATGGCTACACCTTC
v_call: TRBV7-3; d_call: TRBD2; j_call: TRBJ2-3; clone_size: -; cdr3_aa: CASSFSAGTDTQYF; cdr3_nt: TGTGCCAGCAGCTTCTCAGCGGGGACAGATACGCAGTATTTT
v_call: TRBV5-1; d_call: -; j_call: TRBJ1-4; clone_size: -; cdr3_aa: CASSLNGMDEKLFF; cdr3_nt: TGCGCCAGCAGCTTGAACGGGATGGATGAAAAACTGTTTTTT
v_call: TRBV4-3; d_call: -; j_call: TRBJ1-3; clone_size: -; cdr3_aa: CASSHRRAISGNTIYF; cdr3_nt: TGCGCCAGCAGCCACCGCAGGGCAATCTCTGGAAACACCATATATTTT
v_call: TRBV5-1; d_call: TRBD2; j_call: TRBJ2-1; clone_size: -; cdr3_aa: CASRPGTSGYNEQFF; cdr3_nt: TGCGCCAGCAGGCCCGGGACTAGCGGATACAATGAGCAGTTCTTC
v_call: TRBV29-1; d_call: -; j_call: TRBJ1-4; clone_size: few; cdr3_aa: CSVGWQGTEKLFF; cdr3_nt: TGCAGCGTTGGATGGCAGGGGACCGAAAAACTGTTTTTT
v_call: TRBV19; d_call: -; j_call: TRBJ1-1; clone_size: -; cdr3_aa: CASTYRAATDTEAFF; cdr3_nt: TGTGCCAGTACCTATCGGGCAGCTACGGACACTGAAGCTTTCTTT
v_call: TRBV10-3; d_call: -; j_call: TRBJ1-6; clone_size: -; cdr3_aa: CAISGGPAIESNSPLHF; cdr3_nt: TGTGCCATCAGTGGGGGACCTGCCATAGAATCCAATTCACCCCTCCACTTT
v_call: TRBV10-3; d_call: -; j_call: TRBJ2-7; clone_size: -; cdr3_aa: CAISEFQDGGAYEQYF; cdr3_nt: TGTGCCATCAGTGAGTTCCAAGACGGAGGAGCCTACGAGCAGTACTTC
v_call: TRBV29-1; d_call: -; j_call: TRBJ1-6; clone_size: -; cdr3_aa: CSVRPDLNSPLHF; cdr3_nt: TGCAGCGTTCGACCGGACCTAAATTCACCCCTCCACTTT
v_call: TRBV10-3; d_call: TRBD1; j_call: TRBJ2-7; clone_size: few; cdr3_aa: CAISESTGLSYEQYF; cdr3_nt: TGTGCCATCAGTGAGTCGACAGGGTTGTCCTACGAGCAGTACTTC
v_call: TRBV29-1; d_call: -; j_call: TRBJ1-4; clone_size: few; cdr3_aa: CSTTDNDEKLFF; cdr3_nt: TGCAGCACCACGGACAACGATGAAAAACTGTTTTTT
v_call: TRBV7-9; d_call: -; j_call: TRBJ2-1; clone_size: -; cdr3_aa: CASSTGNEQFF; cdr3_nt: TGTGCCAGCAGTACAGGCAATGAGCAGTTCTTC
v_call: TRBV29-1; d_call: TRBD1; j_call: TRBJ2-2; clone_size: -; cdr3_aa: CSASGQANTGELFF; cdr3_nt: TGCAGCGCATCGGGACAGGCGAACACCGGGGAGCTGTTTTTT
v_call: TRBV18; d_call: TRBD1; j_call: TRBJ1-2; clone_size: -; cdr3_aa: CASSSRDRGTTYGYTF; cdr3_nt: TGTGCCAGCTCATCCCGGGACAGGGGGACGACCTATGGCTACACCTTC
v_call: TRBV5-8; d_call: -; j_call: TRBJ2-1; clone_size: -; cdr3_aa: CASSLSMAYTYNEQFF; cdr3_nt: TGTGCCAGCAGCTTGTCCATGGCATACACCTACAATGAGCAGTTCTTC
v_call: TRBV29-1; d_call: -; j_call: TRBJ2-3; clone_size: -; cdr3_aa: CSVDSGEDTQYF; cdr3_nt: TGCAGCGTTGATTCAGGGGAAGATACGCAGTATTTT
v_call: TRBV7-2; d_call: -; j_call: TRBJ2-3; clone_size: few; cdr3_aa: CASNPPWGDTQYF; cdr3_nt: TGTGCCAGCAACCCGCCCTGGGGGGATACGCAGTATTTT
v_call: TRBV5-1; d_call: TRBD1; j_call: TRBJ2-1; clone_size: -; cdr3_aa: CASSSQTGGWNEQFF; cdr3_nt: TGCGCCAGCAGCTCCCAGACAGGGGGCTGGAATGAGCAGTTCTTC
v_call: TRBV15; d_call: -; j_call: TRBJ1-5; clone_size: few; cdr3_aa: CATSRDLRRGLSNQPQHF; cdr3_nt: TGTGCCACCAGCAGAGATCTACGAAGGGGATTGAGCAATCAGCCCCAGCATTTT
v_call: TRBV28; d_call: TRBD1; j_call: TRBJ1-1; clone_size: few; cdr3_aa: CASSHDRGGRSTEAFF; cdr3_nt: TGTGCCAGCAGCCATGACAGGGGAGGTAGGAGCACTGAAGCTTTCTTT
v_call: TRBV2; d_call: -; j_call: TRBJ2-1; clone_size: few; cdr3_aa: CASTAWTYNEQFF; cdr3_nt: TGTGCCAGCACCGCCTGGACCTACAATGAGCAGTTCTTC
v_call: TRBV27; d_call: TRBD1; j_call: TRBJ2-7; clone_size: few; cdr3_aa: CASSHSETGLEQYF; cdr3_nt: TGTGCCAGCAGCCACTCCGAGACAGGGTTGGAGCAGTACTTC
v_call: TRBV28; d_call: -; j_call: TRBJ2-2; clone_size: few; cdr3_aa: CASVDTNTGELFF; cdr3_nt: TGTGCCAGCGTCGATACGAACACCGGGGAGCTGTTTTTT
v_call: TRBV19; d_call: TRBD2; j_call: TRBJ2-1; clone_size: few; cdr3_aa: CASNNGSGANNEQFF; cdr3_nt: TGTGCCAGTAACAATGGAAGCGGGGCGAACAATGAGCAGTTCTTC
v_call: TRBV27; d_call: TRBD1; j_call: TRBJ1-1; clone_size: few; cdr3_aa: CASSPFRRGLGMNTEAFF; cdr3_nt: TGTGCCAGCAGCCCTTTCCGCAGGGGGCTGGGGATGAACACTGAAGCTTTCTTT
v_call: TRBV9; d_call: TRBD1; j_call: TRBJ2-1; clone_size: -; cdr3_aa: CASSLSGTGVYNEQFF; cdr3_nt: TGTGCCAGCAGCTTATCCGGGACAGGGGTCTACAATGAGCAGTTCTTC
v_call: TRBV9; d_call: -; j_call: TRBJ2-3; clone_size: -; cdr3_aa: CASSVRTDTQYF; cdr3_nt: TGTGCCAGCAGCGTAAGAACAGATACGCAGTATTTT
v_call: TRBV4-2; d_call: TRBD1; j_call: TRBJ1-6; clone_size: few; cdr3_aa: CASSQVVKGQSYNSPLHF; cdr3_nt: TGTGCCAGCAGCCAAGTGGTTAAGGGACAGTCTTATAATTCACCCCTCCACTTT
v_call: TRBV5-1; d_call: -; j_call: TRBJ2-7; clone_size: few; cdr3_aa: CASSPGRSYEQYF; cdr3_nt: TGCGCCAGCAGCCCGGGAAGATCCTACGAGCAGTACTTC
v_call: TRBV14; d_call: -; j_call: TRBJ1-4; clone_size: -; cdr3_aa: CASSQDIAREKLFF; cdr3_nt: TGTGCCAGCAGCCAAGATATTGCGAGGGAAAAACTGTTTTTT
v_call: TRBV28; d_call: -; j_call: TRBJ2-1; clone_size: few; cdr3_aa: CASSFLGAGSHNEQFF; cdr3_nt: TGTGCCAGCAGTTTTCTGGGGGCCGGTAGCCACAATGAGCAGTTCTTC
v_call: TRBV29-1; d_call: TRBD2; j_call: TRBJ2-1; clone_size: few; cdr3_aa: CSATPPSGRVNEQFF; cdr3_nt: TGCAGCGCCACCCCTCCTAGCGGGAGGGTCAATGAGCAGTTCTTC
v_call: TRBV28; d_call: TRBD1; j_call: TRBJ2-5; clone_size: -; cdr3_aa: CASSRPGTGVQETQYF; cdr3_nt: TGTGCCAGCAGCCGCCCCGGGACAGGGGTCCAAGAGACCCAGTACTTC
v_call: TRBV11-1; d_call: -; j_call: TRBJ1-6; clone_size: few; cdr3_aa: CASSQGKYNSPLHF; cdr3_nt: TGTGCCAGCAGCCAGGGAAAGTATAATTCACCCCTCCACTTT
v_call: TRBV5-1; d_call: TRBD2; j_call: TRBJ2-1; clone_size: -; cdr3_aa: CASNLSGGPYNEQFF; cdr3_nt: TGCGCCAGCAACCTAAGCGGGGGGCCTTACAATGAGCAGTTCTTC
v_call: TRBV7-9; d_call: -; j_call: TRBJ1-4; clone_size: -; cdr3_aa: CASSPRGGLGGEKLFF; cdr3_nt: TGTGCCAGCAGCCCCCGAGGGGGACTCGGGGGTGAAAAACTGTTTTTT
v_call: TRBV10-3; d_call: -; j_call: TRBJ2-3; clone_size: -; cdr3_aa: CAISEFGGDTQYF; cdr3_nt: TGTGCCATCAGTGAGTTCGGCGGAGATACGCAGTATTTT
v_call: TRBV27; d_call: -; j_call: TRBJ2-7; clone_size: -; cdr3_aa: CASSLSSLSRTPYEQYF; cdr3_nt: TGTGCCAGCAGTTTATCGAGCCTAAGCCGAACCCCCTACGAGCAGTACTTC
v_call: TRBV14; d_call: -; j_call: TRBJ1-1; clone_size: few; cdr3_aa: CASSPLRGTEAFF; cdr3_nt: TGTGCCAGCAGCCCTCTTCGGGGCACTGAAGCTTTCTTT